The T cell receptor beta chain under discussion was sequenced for a study of T cells after yellow fever vaccination. Study observations and caveats: Most primary-vaccination clones reappeared after the booster (less than 98% CD4, roughly 88% CD8).

A 5'RACE template-switching step, the method used to make TCR cDNA, added a universal primer site and UMIs. TCRdb re-called the 5' RACE reads with MiXCR, one entry per CDR3 protein. Here the sample spans a few hundred thousand distinct CDR3 sequences, 9.5% to 15% being singletons. This clonotype was counted many times. Its antigen is not known. Trimming pared 4 bases from V and 8 bases from J, leaving 9 bases between. The CDR3 length is 11 residues. Germline V lookup: CDR1 SQVTM, CDR2 ANQGSEA. The input for sequencing was CD4+ T cells sorted from PBMCs, taken 15 days after the yellow fever booster vaccination. This TCR came from a man aged 18 to 29 who received the YFV17D yellow fever vaccine. The chain joins TRBV29-1 to TRBJ2-1, with unresolved D. Here the CDR3 DNA reads TGCAGCGTTGCTGGTCCCGATGAGCAGTTCTTC. This encodes CSVAGPDEQFF.